A selection of T cell receptor beta chains follows, all from one sample in a study of T-cell memory formation after mild COVID-19. TCRdb used MiXCR to reprocess the 5' RACE reads, holding one entry per CDR3 protein. The profile covers over 450,000 distinct CDR3 sequences, with around 21% appearing a single time and 12% taken by the ten largest. The material sequenced was PBMCs or a T cell subset sorted from them (not recorded which). These receptor sequences come from an adult woman who had mild COVID-19 (a few samples of this study predate the infection). Cell type and time point are not known. The CDR3 runs from the conserved cysteine through the conserved F or W. The D gene is left open where the match is weak. Clone size appears in some rows only: once, few, many, or a class for an expanded clone.

clone_size j_call d_call v_call cdr3_nt cdr3_aa
few TRBJ2-1 NA TRBV7-9 TGTGCCAGCAGCTTAGCGAGGCTTGAGGCGAATGAGCAGTTCTTC CASSLARLEANEQFF
few TRBJ2-2 NA TRBV4-1 TGCGCCAGCAAGAGACAGGAGGAAGGCGGGGAGCTGTTTTTT CASKRQEEGGELFF
NA TRBJ1-5 NA TRBV6-1 TGTGCCAGCAAACCGGAGGAATTCAGCAATCAGCCCCAGCATTTT CASKPEEFSNQPQHF
NA TRBJ2-7 NA TRBV29-1 TGCAGCGTACAAGGGGAGCCCAAGGAAATCTACGAGCAGTACTTC CSVQGEPKEIYEQYF
NA TRBJ2-1 TRBD2 TRBV24-1 TGTGCCACCGGTGGGGAGGGCAGGGCCAATGAGCAGTTCTTC CATGGEGRANEQFF
NA TRBJ1-2 TRBD1 TRBV15 TGTGCCACCACAAGGGGGCGGGATGCTGGGGGCTACACCTTC CATTRGRDAGGYTF
few TRBJ2-3 NA TRBV3-1 TGTGCCAGCAGCCCTTCAACTAGCTTGACAGATACGCAGTATTTT CASSPSTSLTDTQYF
NA TRBJ2-7 TRBD1 TRBV3-1 TGTGCCAGCAGCCAAGACGGACAGGGTCCAAGCTACGAGCAGTACTTC CASSQDGQGPSYEQYF
NA TRBJ2-1 TRBD2 TRBV7-2 TGTGCCAGCAGCTTACGCGGGAGGGCCAGCTACAATGAGCAGTTCTTC CASSLRGRASYNEQFF
NA TRBJ1-1 NA TRBV20-1 TGCAGTGCTAGAGATAGGCACACTGAAGCTTTCTTT CSARDRHTEAFF
NA TRBJ1-5 NA TRBV7-2 TGTGCCAGCAGCCGGGGGTCAGGCACCAATCAGCCCCAGCATTTT CASSRGSGTNQPQHF
NA TRBJ1-1 NA TRBV27 TGTGCCAGCGCATACGGAAACAGGGTGACTGAAGCTTTCTTT CASAYGNRVTEAFF
few TRBJ2-5 NA TRBV5-5 TGTGCCAGCAGCCCGCCCGACAGTACCCAAGAGACCCAGTACTTC CASSPPDSTQETQYF
NA TRBJ2-7 TRBD2 TRBV7-7 TGTGCTAGCAGCCCCAGAGAGACGGGACTAGTCGGCGAGCAGTACTTC CASSPRETGLVGEQYF
few TRBJ2-7 NA TRBV29-1 TGCAGCGTTCTTGTTCAGGGATCCCACGAGCAGTACTTC CSVLVQGSHEQYF
NA TRBJ2-7 NA TRBV4-3 TGCGCCAGCAGCTTTCGGCGGGATTCAACCTACGAGCAGTACTTC CASSFRRDSTYEQYF
few TRBJ2-5 NA TRBV9 TGTGCCAGCAGCGTCCCAAATTTGGGGAGTGATGAGACCCAGTACTTC CASSVPNLGSDETQYF
few TRBJ2-7 TRBD2 TRBV14 TGTGCCAGCAGCCCCCCCCGAGGCGTAGCGGGATTCATGTACTTC CASSPPRGVAGFMYF
few TRBJ2-7 TRBD2 TRBV20-1 TGCAGTGCTAGACCCCAAGCGGGGGGTTACGAGCAGTACTTC CSARPQAGGYEQYF
NA TRBJ1-5 NA TRBV6-1 TGTGCCAGCAGTGAACGGACAGTTAGCAATCAGCCCCAGCATTTT CASSERTVSNQPQHF
many TRBJ2-2 NA TRBV7-2 TGTGCCAGCAGCCCCCTACGGAGGAACACCGGGGAGCTGTTTTTT CASSPLRRNTGELFF
NA TRBJ2-3 NA TRBV7-3 TGTGCCAGCAGCTTATTTGGTTTCGGCACAGATACGCAGTATTTT CASSLFGFGTDTQYF
NA TRBJ2-6 NA TRBV12-3/TRBV12-4 TGTGCCAGCAGCGTTAGGGGCTCTGGGGCCAACGTCCTGACTTTC CASSVRGSGANVLTF
few TRBJ1-2 NA TRBV6-1 TGTGCCAGCAGTGAAGCTATGTGGGTGTATGGCTACACCTTC CASSEAMWVYGYTF
few TRBJ2-3 NA TRBV12-3/TRBV12-4 TGTGCCAGCAGTCTGGCGATAAGCACAGATACGCAGTATTTT CASSLAISTDTQYF
NA TRBJ2-3 TRBD2 TRBV27 TGTGCCAGCAGTCCTTATAGCGGGGGGGCGGGAGATACGCAGTATTTT CASSPYSGGAGDTQYF
NA TRBJ2-1 NA TRBV18 TGTGCCAGCTCACCTCCTACAGGGAGAGCGTCCGGCAATGAGCAGTTCTTC CASSPPTGRASGNEQFF
NA TRBJ1-2 TRBD1 TRBV20-1 TGCAGTGCACCGAGACAGGGGAGTTGGGGCTACACCTTC CSAPRQGSWGYTF
few TRBJ1-3 NA TRBV30 TGTGCCTGGAGTGTACCGGGCTTAAACTCTGGAAACACCATATATTTT CAWSVPGLNSGNTIYF
NA TRBJ1-6 NA TRBV3-1 TGTGCCAGCAGCGAACTCCGGGGGAATTCACCCCTCCACTTT CASSELRGNSPLHF
NA TRBJ1-1 NA TRBV20-1 TGCAGTGCTAGAGTAGCACAGGTCCACACTGAAGCTTTCTTT CSARVAQVHTEAFF
few TRBJ1-2 NA TRBV5-6 TGTGCCAGCAGCTTGTGGTGGCAGGGTGGGGCCTATGGCTACACCTTC CASSLWWQGGAYGYTF
many TRBJ2-2 TRBD2 TRBV28 TGTGCCAGCAGAGTAGCGGGATCGAACACCGGGGAGCTGTTTTTT CASRVAGSNTGELFF
few TRBJ2-3 NA TRBV7-9 TGTGCCAGCAGTCCTTGGCGGACCCGGGCAGGTACGCAGTATTTT CASSPWRTRAGTQYF
NA TRBJ2-5 TRBD2 TRBV9 TGTGCCAGCAGCGGGGAGGGACTCCCACAAGAGACCCAGTACTTC CASSGEGLPQETQYF
NA TRBJ1-5 TRBD1 TRBV23-1 TGCGCCAGCAGTCGATCGACTGTAGGACAGGCCCATAGCAATCAGCCCCAGCATTTT CASSRSTVGQAHSNQPQHF
few TRBJ1-3 TRBD1 TRBV5-1 TGCGCCAGCAGCTTGGCCGGGACAGGCCTAAGTAACACCATATATTTT CASSLAGTGLSNTIYF
few TRBJ2-7 NA TRBV7-9 TGTGCCAGCAGCCTTGCGACAGGGACTGACGAGCAGTACTTC CASSLATGTDEQYF
NA TRBJ2-7 NA TRBV27 TGTGCCAGCACCAAACCGGATGGGTCGCAGTACTTC CASTKPDGSQYF
few TRBJ2-1 NA TRBV11-2 TGTGCCAGCACGACGAGCGGCTCCTACAATGAGCAGTTCTTC CASTTSGSYNEQFF
NA TRBJ1-1 NA TRBV29-1 TGCAGCGTTTCGGGGGGAACGGCTGAAGCTTTCTTT CSVSGGTAEAFF
NA TRBJ1-3 NA TRBV7-8 TGTGCCAGCAGCTTAGACCGAAAGGCTAACCCTGGAAACACCATATATTTT CASSLDRKANPGNTIYF
NA TRBJ1-1 NA TRBV29-1 TGCAGCGTTGAAGATCCTAGAGACACTGAAGCTTTCTTT CSVEDPRDTEAFF
NA TRBJ2-7 NA TRBV9 TGTGCCAGCAGCCGAGACAGGACCACCTCCTACGAGCAGTACTTC CASSRDRTTSYEQYF
NA TRBJ1-2 NA TRBV6-4 TGTGCCAGCAGTGACGGGGGGCAGGACTATGGCTACACCTTC CASSDGGQDYGYTF
NA TRBJ2-3 NA TRBV12-3/TRBV12-4 TGTGCCAGCAGTTTAATGGCGGGGGCGACTAATACGCAGTATTTT CASSLMAGATNTQYF
NA TRBJ1-3 NA TRBV30 TGTGCCTGGAGTAGGCAGGGATGGTCTGGAAACACCATATATTTT CAWSRQGWSGNTIYF
many TRBJ2-1 TRBD2 TRBV7-9 TGTGCCAGCAGCTTAGTTAGCGGGGGCTACAATGAGCAGTTCTTC CASSLVSGGYNEQFF
NA TRBJ2-2 NA TRBV27 TGTGCCAGCAGTTTACGATATCTCGCCGGGGAGCTGTTTTTT CASSLRYLAGELFF
NA TRBJ2-1 NA TRBV28 TGTGCCAGCAGAGGTCGGGCTTGGCATGAGCAGTTCTTC CASRGRAWHEQFF